Each of the 18 T cell receptor beta chains below was sequenced from the same sample in a study of spatial heterogeneity in lung cancer (dated 2019 in TCRdb). Library preparation used 5' RACE. The reads were generated on a NextSeq 500. TCRdb reanalyzed the raw reads on its own, using fastp at Q25 for trimming and MiXCR for clone calling, and kept in-frame beta chains. Rows with a matching CDR3 protein are joined into one entry that keeps the most common DNA and genes. Present in this sample are around 10,000 distinct CDR3 sequences, roughly 3.7% of which were seen just once. The ten largest clones add up to less than 65% of the sample. Taken with the paper, the label for time point translates to: sample taken at primary tumor resection. Sequencing used PBMCs, obtained at surgery. Source of these receptors: a female donor with early-stage non-small cell lung cancer.

In this sample, this clonotype turned up many times. The V and J genes are TRBV29-1 and TRBJ2-1; 8 positions match TRBD2. The germline CDR1 and CDR2 sequences are SQVTM and ANQGSEA. The CDR3 runs to 17 residues. V trimming: 1 base; J trimming: 0 bases; junction bases outside the gene matches: 8. In nucleotides, the CDR3 is TGCAGCGTTGAAGGTTTAGCGGGACCAACCTCCTACAATGAGCAGTTCTTC. Protein sequence: CSVEGLAGPTSYNEQFF.

There are many counts of this clonotype. V is TRBV7-3 and J is TRBJ2-1; D may correspond to TRBD1 or TRBD2 (5 bases each). Looked up from germline, CDR1 is SGHTA and CDR2 is FQGTGA. There are 16 residues in the CDR3. The ends were cut back, 1 base at V and 5 bases at J, with 15 bases in the middle. In DNA form, the CDR3 reads TGTGCCAGCAGCTTAAGGGCCGGGGCAGGTGACAATGAGCAGTTCTTC. This gives the protein CASSLRAGAGDNEQFF.

This clonotype was counted at least ten times. The CDR3: CASRRAGGPVNEQFF. Here the CDR3 DNA reads TGTGCCAGCAGGAGAGCGGGAGGGCCCGTCAATGAGCAGTTCTTC. This chain uses TRBV5-6 with TRBJ2-1; 10 nucleotides align to TRBD2. Per the germline V gene, CDR1 is SGHDT and CDR2 is YYEEEE. This CDR3 is 15 amino acids long. Trimming removed 5 bases from V and 6 bases from J; junction bases left unmatched: 8.

This chain uses TRBV10-3 with TRBJ1-2; no definite D call. V was clipped by 0 bases and J by 13 bases, with 12 bases between them. CDR3 size: 12 residues. Germline CDR1 is ENHRY and CDR2 is SYGVKD. CDR3 sequence reads: CAISESTDCVTF. The CDR3 DNA is TGTGCCATCAGTGAGTCAACGGACTGTGTCACCTTC.

This clonotype has a count of ten or more. The chain links TRBV5-1 to TRBJ2-7; D is unclear. Trimming removed 1 base at V and 0 bases at J, with 11 bases between. Germline V gives CDR1 SGHRS, CDR2 YFSETQ. This CDR3 region has 15 residues. The CDR3 sequence is CASSLLGSSSYEQYF. CDR3 nucleotide sequence: TGCGCCAGCAGCTTGCTCGGGTCTAGCTCCTACGAGCAGTACTTC.

The table lists this clonotype with many counts. The chain has TRBV19 and TRBJ2-2; TRBD1 matches 9 bases. The V segment lost 7 bases and the J segment 0 bases; nucleotides outside the gene matches: 9. CDR3 length equals 17 residues. In germline, CDR1 is LNHDA, CDR2 SQIVND (reference sequence). This CDR3 reads CASTRQGEGANTGELFF. The CDR3 nucleotides read TGTGCCAGTACGAGACAGGGGGAGGGAGCGAACACCGGGGAGCTGTTTTTT.

This clonotype was found many times. The chain employs TRBV4-3 and TRBJ2-2; tentative D call: TRBD1 (5 bases). Trimming stripped 4 bases from V and 7 bases from J, with 19 bases between. The CDR3 loop spans 16 amino acids. Germline CDR1 LGHNA, CDR2 YSLEER. The CDR3: CASSPLAGNEDGELFF. The CDR3 bases are TGCGCCAGCAGCCCCCTGGCAGGGAATGAGGACGGGGAGCTGTTTTTT.

This clonotype showed up many times. The DNA of the CDR3 is TGCAGTGCTAGGGAAGGGTGGGGACCAGGTACAGATACGCAGTATTTT. Its translation is CSAREGWGPGTDTQYF. The rearrangement joins TRBV20-1 to TRBJ2-3; D tentatively reads TRBD1 or TRBD2 (5 bases each). The CDR3 has 16 amino acids. CDR1 is DFQATT, CDR2 SNEGSKA, per germline (reference sequence). Trimming took off 3 bases at V and 3 bases at J, with 19 bases between the two ends.

This clonotype was seen repeatedly, ten times or more. The chain links TRBV2 to TRBJ2-6; D possibly corresponds to TRBD1 (7 bases). The germline CDR1 and CDR2 sequences are SNHLY and FYNNEI. This CDR3 has 16 residues. V was pared by 4 bases and J by 4 bases, with 14 bases between. In DNA form, the CDR3 reads TGTGCCAGCAGTGGACAGGGAGGTTCCGGGGCCAACGTCCTGACTTTC. Translation gives CASSGQGGSGANVLTF.

In this sample, this clonotype is large (0.1 to 1%). The chain links TRBV19 to TRBJ2-3; 7 bases match TRBD2. The CDR3 covers 16 residues. Per germline, CDR1 LNHDA and CDR2 SQIVND (reference sequence). With 2 bases clipped from V and 2 bases from J, the junction kept 7 bases outside the gene matches. The CDR3 protein is CASSILSGDYTDTQYF. CDR3 coding DNA: TGTGCCAGTAGTATATTAAGCGGGGACTACACAGATACGCAGTATTTT.

This clonotype has a count of ten or more. This chain joins TRBV20-1 and TRBJ2-5; D could derive from TRBD1 or TRBD2 (5 bases each). CDR1 and CDR2 from the germline V gene are DFQATT and SNEGSKA (reference sequence). The CDR3 loop spans 14 amino acids. In DNA form, the CDR3 reads TGCGCCACCTCCTCGGGACGCCTGGGGGAGACCCAGTACTTC. Translating it yields CATSSGRLGETQYF.

A remark on this clonotype: This sequence may be a read error, since a much larger clone differs from it by one base. The chain couples TRBV12-3 or TRBV12-4 to TRBJ1-4; D is possibly TRBD1 (5 bases). This CDR3 is 14 amino acids long. The CDR3 protein is CDSRESSTNEKLFF. CDR3 coding DNA: TGTGACAGCAGGGAGTCATCAACTAATGAAAAACTGTTTTTT.

This clonotype has at least ten counts. The chain has TRBV21-1 and TRBJ2-1. TRBV21-1 is termed a pseudogene. There are 15 residues in the CDR3. For the CDR3, the DNA is TGTGCCAGCAGCCAGAAGGAGAACAGCTACAATGAGCAGTTCTTC. Translating gives CASSQKENSYNEQFF.

This clonotype was detected only a few times. The J gene is TRBJ2-3, the V gene TRBV19; tentative D call: TRBD1 (6 bases). The CDR3 totals 14 residues. The germline gives CDR1 LNHDA, CDR2 SQIVND (reference sequence). V lost 6 bases to trimming and J lost 2 bases, with 12 bases between them. CDR3 DNA sequence: TGTGCCAGTAGACCGACAGGTTACACAGATACGCAGTATTTT. Translated: CASRPTGYTDTQYF.

This clonotype has a count of ten or more. The chain recombines TRBV20-1 with TRBJ1-1, with D uncertain. The CDR3 is 13 amino acids. Trimming stripped 3 bases from V and 0 bases from J, with 8 bases between. Germline CDR1 is DFQATT and CDR2 is SNEGSKA (reference sequence). The CDR3 region is CSASEVMNTEAFF. In DNA form, the CDR3 reads TGCAGTGCTAGTGAAGTAATGAACACTGAAGCTTTCTTT.

This clonotype was found many times. The rearrangement uses TRBV11-2 and TRBJ2-3; D remains ambiguous. This CDR3 has 11 residues. Trimming removed 3 bases at V and 8 bases at J, with 6 bases between. Looked up from germline, CDR1 is SGHAT and CDR2 is FQNNGV. The CDR3 DNA sequence: TGTGCCAGCAGCTTCCGCGCTACGCAGTATTTT. It encodes CASSFRATQYF.

In its sample, this clonotype was seen many times. The chain is built from TRBV3-1 and TRBJ2-5; 9 nucleotides agree with TRBD1. After removal of 5 bases from V and 5 bases from J, the junction contained 6 bases not matched to a gene. The length of the CDR3 is 14 residues. In germline, CDR1 is LGHDT, CDR2 YNNKEL (reference sequence). CDR3 sequence reads: CASSSGTGFETQYF. In nucleotides, the CDR3 is TGTGCCAGCAGCTCGGGGACAGGGTTTGAGACCCAGTACTTC.

This CDR3 reads CASSLAAYEQYF. The CDR3 coding sequence is TGTGCCAGCAGCTTAGCGGCTTACGAGCAGTACTTC. V is TRBV7-2 and J is TRBJ2-7; D remains unclear. Trimming shortened V by 0 bases and J by 4 bases, and 4 bases separated the two germline ends. The CDR3 runs 12 residues. Germline CDR1 SGHTA, CDR2 FQGNSA.